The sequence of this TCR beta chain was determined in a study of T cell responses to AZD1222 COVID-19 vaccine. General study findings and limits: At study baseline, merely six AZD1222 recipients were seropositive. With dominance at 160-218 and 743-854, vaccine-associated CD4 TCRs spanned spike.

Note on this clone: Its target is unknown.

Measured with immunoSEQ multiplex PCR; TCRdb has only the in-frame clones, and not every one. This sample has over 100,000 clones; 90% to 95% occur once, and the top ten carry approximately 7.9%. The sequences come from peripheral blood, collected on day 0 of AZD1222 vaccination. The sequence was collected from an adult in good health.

In nucleotides, the CDR3 is TGTGCCAGCAGCCCGACAGGGTACACTGAAGCTTTCTTT. Its translation: CASSPTGYTEAFF. V usage is TRBV7-6 and J usage is TRBJ1-1; 7 bases are a match to TRBD1. Germline-derived CDR1 and CDR2 are SGHVS and FNYEAQ. V lost 5 bases and J lost 3; bases outside the gene matches: 3. This CDR3 has 13 residues.